This passage covers 21 T cell receptor beta chains from one sample sequenced in a study of pediatric ulcerative colitis. Data came from immunoSEQ multiplex PCR; TCRdb stores just in-frame clones and leaves some out. The data show fewer than 25,000 clones, 71% seen once. Rectal tissue came from one to two pinch biopsies taken at colonoscopy. The sample taken for sequencing was gut tissue. The receptors derive from a boy aged 10-17 years with severe ulcerative colitis.

V gene TRBV30 combines with J gene TRBJ1-1; D perhaps matches TRBD1 (5 bases). V was shortened by 5 bases and J by 4 bases, with 20 bases between the two germline ends. There are 15 residues in the CDR3. Germline CDR1 is GTSNPN and CDR2 is SVGIG (reference sequence). CDR3 coding DNA: TGTGCCTGGTCGACCCATCCCAGGGTTGGCACTGAAGCTTTCTTT. The encoded protein is CAWSTHPRVGTEAFF.

The J gene is TRBJ1-2, the V gene TRBV13; D perhaps matches TRBD1 (5 bases). This CDR3 spans 13 amino acids. V was trimmed by 0 bases and J by 8 bases, leaving 10 bases between them. Germline loops: CDR1 PRHDT, CDR2 FYEKMQ (reference sequence). The CDR3 nucleotides read TGTGCCAGCAGCTTAGGACCAGGGAAGGGCTACACCTTC. Its protein product is CASSLGPGKGYTF. Using reference TRBV13 and TRBJ1-2 for the parts outside the CDR3, the full variable domain is AAGVIQSPRHLIKEKRETATLKCYPIPRHDTVYWYQQGPGQDPQFLISFYEKMQSDKGSIPDRFSAQQFSDYHSELNMSSLELGDSALYFCASSLGPGKGYTFGSGTRLTVV.

The chain recombines TRBV20-1 with TRBJ1-2; D gene uncertain. Trimming pared 6 bases from V and 5 bases from J, leaving 10 bases between. The CDR3 length is 11 residues. Germline CDR1 reads DFQATT; CDR2 reads SNEGSKA (reference sequence). As DNA, the CDR3 is TGCAGTGCCCGAAATAAGTATGGCTACACCTTC. Amino acids: CSARNKYGYTF.

The V call is TRBV29-1, the J call TRBJ2-7; perhaps TRBD1 as D (6 bases). V lost 4 bases and J 3 bases, leaving 13 bases between the germline ends. The germline gives CDR1 SQVTM, CDR2 ANQGSEA. CDR3 length: 13 amino acids. CDR3 amino acids: CSVGQGHIYEQYF. In DNA form, the CDR3 reads TGCAGCGTTGGCCAGGGACATATCTACGAGCAGTACTTC.

The chain uses TRBV19 and TRBJ2-1, with 11 bases matching TRBD1. The V segment lost 6 bases and the J segment 6 bases; nucleotides outside the gene matches: 1. The germline V gene has CDR1 LNHDA and CDR2 SQIVND (reference sequence). The CDR3 is made up of 13 amino acids. The CDR3 region is CASRDRGPNEQFF. The DNA of the CDR3 is TGTGCCAGTAGGGACAGGGGGCCCAATGAGCAGTTCTTC.

This clone turned up a few times. This chain uses TRBV6-1 with TRBJ2-1; D remains ambiguous. The CDR3 loop spans 15 amino acids. Germline CDR1 reads MNHNS; CDR2 reads SASEGT. Trimming pared 10 bases from V and 5 bases from J, leaving 21 bases between. CDR3 loop: CAIKGLRNLNNEQFF. The CDR3 DNA follows: TGTGCCATCAAGGGATTGCGGAACTTGAACAATGAGCAGTTCTTC.

The rearrangement uses TRBV27 and TRBJ1-1, with unresolved D. The CDR3 spans 14 residues. V shed 7 bases and J shed 2 bases, with 14 bases lying between them. CDR1 and CDR2 from the germline V gene are MNHEY and SMNVEV (reference sequence). The CDR3 region is CASMAGRPNTEAFF. CDR3 bases: TGTGCCAGCATGGCCGGCAGACCTAACACTGAAGCTTTCTTT.

Turning to this clone: Other DNA sequences in this specimen translate into the identical CDR3. The CDR3 DNA sequence: TGTGCCAGCCGACGGGACACAAGTTCATACAATGAGCAGTTCTTC. Translated: CASRRDTSSYNEQFF. J is TRBJ2-1 and V is TRBV2, with a tentative D call TRBD1 (6 bases). Germline V lookup: CDR1 SNHLY, CDR2 FYNNEI. Between the trimmed V and J ends, which lost 8 bases and 4 bases, there was a span of 18 bases. The CDR3 sequence is 15 residues long.

This clone came up a few times. The chain carries TRBV25-1 and TRBJ1-6, with D perhaps TRBD1 (6 bases). This CDR3 contains 16 residues. Germline V CDR1 and CDR2: MGHDK, SYGVNS. V lost 1 base and J lost 9, with 16 bases in between. Here the CDR3 reads CASSEWYRDQGSPLHF. As DNA, the CDR3 is TGTGCCAGCAGTGAATGGTACAGGGACCAGGGTTCACCCCTCCACTTT.

The sample holds a few counts of this clone. This chain connects TRBV2 to TRBJ1-5; a weak D match, TRBD1 (5 bases). The V gene lost 2 bases and the J gene lost 11 bases, with 10 bases spanning the gap. Germline assignment: CDR1 SNHLY and CDR2 FYNNEI. The CDR3 loop spans 12 amino acids. This CDR3 reads CASSERGWSQHF. The DNA for the CDR3 is TGTGCCAGCAGTGAAAGGGGATGGTCCCAGCATTTT.

The chain is built from TRBV7-2 and TRBJ2-7, with 10 bases that match TRBD2. V shed 5 bases, J shed 5 bases, and the junction held 9 bases outside the gene matches. CDR1 and CDR2 from the germline V gene are SGHTA and FQGNSA. This CDR3 has 15 amino acids. The CDR3 region has the DNA TGTGCCAGCAGCCGTTCCGGGACTAGCGCTGACGAGCAGTACTTC. Residues: CASSRSGTSADEQYF.

The chain couples TRBV18 to TRBJ1-1; D gene ambiguous. This CDR3 region has 15 residues. Per the germline V gene, CDR1 is KGHSH and CDR2 is LQKENI. The germline V and J ends were trimmed by 2 bases and 0 bases, with 10 bases remaining between them. The CDR3: CASSPSSVVNTEAFF. CDR3 DNA: TGTGCCAGCTCACCATCTTCTGTGGTGAACACTGAAGCTTTCTTT.

J is TRBJ2-5 and V is TRBV19, with D unclear. Per germline, CDR1 LNHDA and CDR2 SQIVND (reference sequence). CDR3 length equals 13 residues. The germline V and J ends were trimmed by 8 bases and 0 bases, with 10 bases remaining between them. The CDR3 nucleotides are TGTGCCAGTTCTAGGTCGTACCAAGAGACCCAGTACTTC. Its protein product is CASSRSYQETQYF.

By its share, this clone is medium-sized (0.01 to 0.1%). The rearrangement uses TRBV5-1 and TRBJ2-2; D possibly corresponds to TRBD1 (5 bases). The CDR3 is 13 residues long. Trimming took 4 bases from V and 7 from J, leaving 11 bases between them. CDR1 and CDR2 (germline): SGHRS, YFSETQ. The CDR3 reads CASSRSRDGELFF. CDR3 DNA sequence: TGCGCCAGCAGCCGCAGCAGGGACGGGGAGCTGTTTTTT.

The chain joins TRBV7-2 to TRBJ1-1; D not certain. The CDR3 length is 12 residues. Trimming removed 2 bases at V and 5 bases at J, with 6 bases between. CDR1 and CDR2 from the germline V gene are SGHTA and FQGNSA. CDR3 DNA: TGTGCCAGCAGCTTAACCAGGACTGAAGCTTTCTTT. This gives the protein CASSLTRTEAFF.

This clone occurred a few times. The chain carries TRBV9 and TRBJ1-2; D may be TRBD1 (5 bases). The CDR3 contains 15 residues. V lost 4 bases and J 8 bases, leaving 21 bases between the germline ends. CDR1 SGDLS and CDR2 YYNGEE come from the germline V gene. CDR3 protein: CASSLADSSGYGYTF. The CDR3 region has the DNA TGTGCCAGCAGCCTCGCAGACAGCTCCGGTTACGGCTACACCTTC.

This clone has a handful of counts. The chain links TRBV19 to TRBJ1-2; D gene uncertain. The CDR3 runs 13 residues. Looked up from germline, CDR1 is LNHDA and CDR2 is SQIVND (reference sequence). Trimming pared 7 bases from V and 4 bases from J, leaving 13 bases between. The DNA of the CDR3 is TGTGCCAGTAACTCTATGGACGGCTATGGCTACACCTTC. This encodes CASNSMDGYGYTF.

The V call is TRBV5-1, the J call TRBJ2-7; 7 nucleotides agree with TRBD1. The trim removed 4 bases at V and 5 bases at J, leaving 6 bases unmatched. CDR3 length equals 13 residues. Per the germline V gene, CDR1 is SGHRS and CDR2 is YFSETQ. As DNA, the CDR3 is TGCGCCAGCAGCGCCTTACAGGGGCACGAGCAGTACTTC. Translating gives CASSALQGHEQYF.

The rearrangement links TRBV7-6 to TRBJ1-2; no reliable D call. The CDR3 sequence is 12 residues long. V lost 5 bases and J lost 2, with 6 bases in between. Germline-derived CDR1 and CDR2 are SGHVS and FNYEAQ. CDR3 amino acids: CASSGVNYGYTF. The CDR3 nucleotides are TGTGCCAGCAGCGGGGTGAACTATGGCTACACCTTC.

The J gene is TRBJ1-1, the V gene TRBV6-6; D call uncertain. This CDR3 comprises 15 residues. The V end was cut by 5 bases, the J end by 4 bases, with 17 bases between. The germline CDR1 and CDR2 sequences are MNHNY and SVGAGI (reference sequence). The CDR3 loop reads CASSRTYEGTTEAFF. CDR3 nucleotides: TGTGCCAGCAGTCGGACCTACGAGGGAACCACTGAAGCTTTCTTT.

This rearrangement joins TRBV4-1 to TRBJ2-4; 13 bases agree with TRBD2. The germline V gene has CDR1 MGHRA and CDR2 YSYEKL. This CDR3 contains 18 residues. V gave up 3 bases and J gave up 9 bases; unmatched junction bases: 14. The CDR3 DNA reads as TGCGCCAGCAGCCACCCCACTAGCGGGGGGGCCAATCGGGGCATTCAGTACTTC. Encoded protein: CASSHPTSGGANRGIQYF.